This T cell receptor beta chain was captured by sequencing in a study of CD8+ T cells in alopecia areata. Study as a whole: Spontaneous alopecia affected the roughly 6-12-month-old C3H/HeJ graft donors, whose skin was transplanted to approximately 7-10-week-old female C3H/HeJ mice.

Looked up from germline, CDR1 is NSQYPW and CDR2 is LRSPGD (reference sequence). The CDR3 length is 14 residues. Trimming took off 0 bases at V and 1 base at J, with 5 bases between the two ends. A sort of pooled cutaneous lymph node cells used CD4, CD8alpha, NKG2D, NKG2ACE and other stains. Study-wide results and caveats: Lesional scalp, notably in alopecia totalis/universalis, had clonality above that of normal scalp. With patients, TCR sharing proved less clear than in mice, a difference possibly related to HLA. Scalp data also include sequences from resident alphabeta T cells of normal skin.

Sequencing templates came from extracted RNA that was reverse transcribed into cDNA. TCRdb keeps only in-frame clones here, not all; method: immunoSEQ multiplex PCR. The repertoire shows about 270,000 clones, none seen only once; the top ten take more than 0.95%. Remarks on this clone: Its specificity is unknown. Gene names are the mouse ones. The read ends 4 residues before the CDR3 terminus; that terminus is restored from the germline J gene.

This TCR derives from a C3H/HeJ mouse with alopecia areata. The strain's MHC haplotype is H2-k. The chain couples TRBV1 to TRBJ2-4, with D tentatively TRBD1 or TRBD2 (5 bases each). The sequenced material came from CD4+ T cells sorted from a lymph node. The DNA read from the CDR3 is TGCACCTGCAGTGCAGAGGGGGGTCAAAAC. Protein sequence: CTCSAEGGQN. The whole CDR3 protein is CTCSAEGGQNTLYF.